This entry lists 2 T cell receptor beta chains sequenced from one sample in a study of regulatory T cells in long-lasting Graves disease. Both iRepertoire HTBI primers and Arm-PCR of CDR3 regions were used to build the TCR beta libraries. TCRdb analysed the multiplex PCR reads with MiXCR anew, one entry per CDR3 protein. This sample yields around 500,000 distinct CDR3 sequences, of which 15% to 20% are seen a single time; about 25% belongs to the top ten. The time point is: newly diagnosed GD, antithyroid drugs for less than 3 months. The TCR library was made from RNA that had been extracted from PBMCs in TRIzol. The sample was also reused in another study, on T cells in Graves' hyperthyroidism and ophthalmopathy.

The sequenced sample was peripheral blood mononuclear cells (PBMCs), obtained at new diagnosis, from a patient treated with antithyroid drugs. These receptor sequences come from a woman aged 35-65 years with Graves disease.

The chain combines TRBV10-3 with TRBJ1-6; TRBD1 aligns across 8 bases. Trimming took 9 bases from V and 11 from J; bases not matched to a gene: 6. The CDR3 loop spans 12 amino acids. Germline V lookup: CDR1 ENHRY, CDR2 SYGVKD. CDR3 sequence: CAIGQGVAPLHF. For the CDR3, the DNA is TGTGCCATAGGACAGGGAGTCGCACCCCTCCACTTT.

The table lists this clonotype with many counts. This chain connects TRBV20-1 to TRBJ1-3; 8 bases map to TRBD1. Unmatched junction bases numbered 4, after V lost 0 bases and J lost 3 bases. There are 15 residues in the CDR3. CDR1 is DFQATT and CDR2 is SNEGSKA in the germline V gene (reference sequence). The CDR3 DNA follows: TGCAGTGCTAGAGACCCCGGACAGGGTGGAAACACCATATATTTT. This translates into CSARDPGQGGNTIYF.